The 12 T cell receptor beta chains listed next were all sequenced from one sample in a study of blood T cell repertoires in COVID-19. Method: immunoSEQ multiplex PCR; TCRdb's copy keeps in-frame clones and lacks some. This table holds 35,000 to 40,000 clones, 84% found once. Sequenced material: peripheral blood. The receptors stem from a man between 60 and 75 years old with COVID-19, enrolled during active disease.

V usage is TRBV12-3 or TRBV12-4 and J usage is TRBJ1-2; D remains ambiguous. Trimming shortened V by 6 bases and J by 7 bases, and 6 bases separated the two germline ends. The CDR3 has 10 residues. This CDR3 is CASSLFGYTF. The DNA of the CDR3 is TGTGCCAGCAGCCTATTTGGCTACACCTTC.

CDR3 coding DNA: TGTGCCAGCAGCTTAGGAGTTAATGAAAAACTGTTTTTT. It specifies CASSLGVNEKLFF. The J gene is TRBJ1-4, the V gene TRBV11-3, with D hard to call. Looked up from germline, CDR1 is SGHNT and CDR2 is YENEEA. This CDR3 region has 13 residues. Between the trimmed V and J ends, which lost 1 base and 4 bases, there was a span of 4 bases.

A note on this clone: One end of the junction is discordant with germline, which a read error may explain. The CDR3 DNA sequence: TGTGCCAGCTCACCACCGGACAGGGCTAACGAAAAACTGTTTTTT. Translating it yields CASSPPDRANEKLFF. The rearrangement joins TRBV18 to TRBJ1-4; 8 nucleotides agree with TRBD1. This CDR3 has 15 amino acids. Germline V lookup: CDR1 KGHSH, CDR2 LQKENI.

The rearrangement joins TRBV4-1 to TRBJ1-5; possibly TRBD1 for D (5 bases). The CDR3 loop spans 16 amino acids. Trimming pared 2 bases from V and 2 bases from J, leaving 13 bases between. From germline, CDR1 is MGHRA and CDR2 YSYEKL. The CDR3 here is CASSQMGGMGNQPQHF. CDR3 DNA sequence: TGCGCCAGCAGCCAAATGGGGGGAATGGGCAATCAGCCCCAGCATTTT.

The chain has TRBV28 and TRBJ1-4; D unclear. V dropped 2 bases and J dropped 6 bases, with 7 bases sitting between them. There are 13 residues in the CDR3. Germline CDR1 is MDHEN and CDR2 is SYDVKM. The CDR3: CASSLAGDEKLFF. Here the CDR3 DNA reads TGTGCCAGCAGTTTAGCCGGAGATGAAAAACTGTTTTTT.

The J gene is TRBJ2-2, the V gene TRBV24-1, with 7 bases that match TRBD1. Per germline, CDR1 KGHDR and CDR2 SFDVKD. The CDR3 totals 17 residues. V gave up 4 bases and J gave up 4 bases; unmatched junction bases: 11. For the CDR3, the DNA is TGTGCCACCAGTGACACCCTATCGACAGGGAGCACCGGGGAGCTGTTTTTT. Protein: CATSDTLSTGSTGELFF.

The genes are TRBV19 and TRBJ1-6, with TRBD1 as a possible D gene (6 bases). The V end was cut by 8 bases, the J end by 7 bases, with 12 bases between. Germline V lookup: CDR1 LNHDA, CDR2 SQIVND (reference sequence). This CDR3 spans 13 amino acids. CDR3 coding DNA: TGTGCCAGTGCGACAGGAAGAAATTCACCCCTCCACTTT. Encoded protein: CASATGRNSPLHF.

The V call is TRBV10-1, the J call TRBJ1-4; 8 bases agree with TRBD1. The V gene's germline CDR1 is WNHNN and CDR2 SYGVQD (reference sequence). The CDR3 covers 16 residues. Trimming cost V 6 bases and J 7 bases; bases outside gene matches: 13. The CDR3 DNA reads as TGCGCCAGCAGGACTCGGACAGGGAAAAGGGGTGAAAAACTGTTTTTT. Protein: CASRTRTGKRGEKLFF.

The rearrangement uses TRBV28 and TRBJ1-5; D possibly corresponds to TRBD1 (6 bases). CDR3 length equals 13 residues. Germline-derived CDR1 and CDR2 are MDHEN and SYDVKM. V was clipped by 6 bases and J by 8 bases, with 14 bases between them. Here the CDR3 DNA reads TGTGCCAGCAGGCGGGGGCTGGGCAAGCCCCAGCATTTT. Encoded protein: CASRRGLGKPQHF.

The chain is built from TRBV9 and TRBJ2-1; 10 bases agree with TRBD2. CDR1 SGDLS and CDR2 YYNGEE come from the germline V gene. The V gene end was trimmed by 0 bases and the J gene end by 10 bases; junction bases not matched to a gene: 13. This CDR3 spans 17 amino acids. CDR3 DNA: TGTGCCAGCAGCGTAGTACCCTCCGCTAGCGGGAGAAGAGAGCAGTTCTTC. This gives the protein CASSVVPSASGRREQFF.

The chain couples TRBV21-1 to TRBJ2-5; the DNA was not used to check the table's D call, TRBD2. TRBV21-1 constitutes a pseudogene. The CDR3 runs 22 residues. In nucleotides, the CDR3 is TGTGCCAGCAGCAAAGCGGCTAGCGGAAATAGAACCCGACCCTGGGTGGGAGAGACCCAGTACTTC. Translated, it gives CASSKAASGNRTRPWVGETQYF.

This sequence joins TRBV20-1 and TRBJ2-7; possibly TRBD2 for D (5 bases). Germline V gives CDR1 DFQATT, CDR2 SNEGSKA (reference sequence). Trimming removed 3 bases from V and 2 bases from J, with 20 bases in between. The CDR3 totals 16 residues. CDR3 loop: CSASTGLGRVPYEQYF. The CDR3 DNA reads TGCAGTGCTAGTACTGGGTTAGGGCGGGTCCCCTACGAGCAGTACTTC.